These 30 T cell receptor beta chains were all obtained from the same sample, sequenced in a study of Tregs in tolerant kidney transplant recipients. For these TCRs, the target antigens are not known. Using immunoSEQ multiplex PCR, the repertoire was profiled, and TCRdb retains in-frame clones only, with some absent. The table records more than 25,000 clones, about 79% of them present only once. The sequenced material came from Tregs from blood cultured with allogeneic cells. All receptors derive from a human donor in good health.

The rearrangement links TRBV11-3 to TRBJ1-1; possibly TRBD1 for D (5 bases). CDR3 size: 14 residues. The germline gives CDR1 SGHNT, CDR2 YENEEA. The V and J ends lost 2 bases and 0 bases respectively, with 7 bases between them. The CDR3 protein is CASSLQGLNTEAFF. The DNA of the CDR3 is TGTGCCAGCAGCTTACAGGGACTGAACACTGAAGCTTTCTTT.

The rearrangement links TRBV7-8 to TRBJ1-1; no definite D call. This CDR3 spans 16 amino acids. Trimming shortened V by 1 base and J by 1 base, and 13 bases separated the two germline ends. Per germline, CDR1 SGHVS and CDR2 FQNEAQ. CDR3 bases: TGTGCCAGCAGCTTAGGCGACGGACGGGCGAACACTGAAGCTTTCTTT. Translation: CASSLGDGRANTEAFF.

The rearrangement uses TRBV5-1 and TRBJ2-2; 7 positions match TRBD2. Germline V gene data show CDR1 as SGHRS and CDR2 as YFSETQ. The junction had 9 bases not matched to a gene; V was cut back by 4 bases and J by 6 bases. The CDR3 loop spans 15 amino acids. CDR3 DNA: TGCGCCAGCAGCCTTGGCGGGGGTTTTCCCGGGGAGCTGTTTTTT. It codes for CASSLGGGFPGELFF.

By proportion, this clone is medium-sized. The chain has TRBV28 and TRBJ1-2, with D tentatively TRBD1 (5 bases). Deletions cut 5 bases from V and 3 bases from J, with 25 bases between. CDR3 size: 18 residues. Looked up from germline, CDR1 is MDHEN and CDR2 is SYDVKM. In nucleotides, the CDR3 is TGTGCCAGCAGTCCAAGCGCCAGGGTAAAGGCTTTATACTATGGCTACACCTTC. Its translation: CASSPSARVKALYYGYTF.

The V and J genes are TRBV27 and TRBJ2-7; 10 bases map to TRBD1. CDR3 length: 14 residues. V trimming: 6 bases; J trimming: 4 bases; junction bases outside the gene matches: 6. Germline V gene lookup returns CDR1 MNHEY and CDR2 SMNVEV (reference sequence). For the CDR3, the DNA is TGTGCCAGCAGGGGCGCGGACAGGGGGTACGAGCAGTACTTC. Protein: CASRGADRGYEQYF.

The J gene is TRBJ2-1, the V gene TRBV5-1; TRBD2 matches 8 bases. With 4 bases clipped from V and 1 base from J, the junction kept 4 bases outside the gene matches. CDR3 length: 15 residues. Germline CDR1 reads SGHRS; CDR2 reads YFSETQ. This CDR3 is CASSVTSASYNEQFF. CDR3 nucleotide sequence: TGCGCCAGCAGCGTGACTAGCGCTTCCTACAATGAGCAGTTCTTC.

The chain has TRBV5-1 and TRBJ2-7, with D maybe TRBD2 (6 bases). The CDR3 contains 14 residues. CDR1 and CDR2 (germline): SGHRS, YFSETQ. Trimming left V 1 base short and J 5 bases short, with 13 bases between. In nucleotides, the CDR3 is TGCGCCAGCAGCTTGTTTCGAGCGGGTGACGAGCAGTACTTC. Protein: CASSLFRAGDEQYF. The entire variable domain, with the rest obtained from reference TRBV5-1 and TRBJ2-7, is as follows: KAGVTQTPRYLIKTRGQQVTLSCSPISGHRSVSWYQQTPGQGLQFLFEYFSETQRNKGNFPGRFSGRQFSNSRSEMNVSTLELGDSALYLCASSLFRAGDEQYFGPGTRLTVT.

The J gene is TRBJ2-5, the V gene TRBV6-6, with D tentatively TRBD2 (5 bases). The CDR3 has 12 amino acids. Germline V gene data show CDR1 as MNHNY and CDR2 as SVGAGI (reference sequence). V lost 0 bases, J lost 10 bases, and 9 bases lay in between. The CDR3, as DNA: TGTGCCAGCAGTTACTCCCGGGGAATCCAGTACTTC. Protein: CASSYSRGIQYF.

V gene TRBV12-2 combines with J gene TRBJ1-1; the table assigns TRBD1, which was not confirmed against the DNA. TRBV12-2 is tagged as a pseudogene. The CDR3 spans 19 residues. The CDR3 here is CASRPLQGPIPLMNTEAFF. The CDR3 nucleotides read TGTGCAAGTCGCCCTCTCCAGGGGCCTATTCCCCTTATGAACACTGAAGCTTTCTTT.

Only a few counts were recorded for this clone. The chain uses TRBV7-9 and TRBJ2-3; TRBD2 aligns across 11 bases. Germline V gene data show CDR1 as SEHNR and CDR2 as FQNEAQ (reference sequence). V gave up 5 bases and J gave up 4 bases; unmatched junction bases: 5. This CDR3 has 15 amino acids. The CDR3 reads CASSHSGRGADTQYF. DNA for the CDR3: TGTGCCAGCAGCCATAGCGGGAGGGGGGCAGATACGCAGTATTTT.

The rearrangement uses TRBV15 and TRBJ1-1; D remains ambiguous. Trimming left V 9 bases short and J 0 bases short, with 17 bases between. Germline V gene sequence: CDR1 LNHNV, CDR2 YYDKDF (reference sequence). The CDR3 loop spans 15 amino acids. CDR3: CATRAHGRLNTEAFF. The CDR3 nucleotides read TGTGCCACGCGAGCCCACGGACGGCTGAACACTGAAGCTTTCTTT.

The CDR3 bases are TGTGCCAGCAGCTTAGTACCGCAGGGAACGACGAACGAGCAGTACTTC. Protein: CASSLVPQGTTNEQYF. The V call is TRBV7-8, the J call TRBJ2-7; weak D call: TRBD1 (5 bases). Deletions cut 1 base from V and 5 bases from J, with 18 bases between. The CDR3 has 16 amino acids. Germline CDR1 SGHVS, CDR2 FQNEAQ.

The chain uses TRBV7-2 and TRBJ2-1; perhaps TRBD2 as D (6 bases). CDR3 length: 15 residues. Germline lookup yields CDR1 SGHTA and CDR2 FQGNSA. V was shortened by 1 base and J by 5 bases, with 12 bases between the two germline ends. The CDR3, as DNA: TGTGCCAGCAGCTTAGGCGGGGAACGGGACAATGAGCAGTTCTTC. This translates into CASSLGGERDNEQFF.

The rearrangement uses TRBV9 and TRBJ2-4; 12 nucleotides agree with TRBD2. The length of the CDR3 is 18 residues. Germline assignment: CDR1 SGDLS and CDR2 YYNGEE. V trimming: 2 bases; J trimming: 0 bases; junction bases outside the gene matches: 6. CDR3 in amino acids: CASSVGLAGTIAKNIQYF. CDR3 in DNA: TGTGCCAGCAGCGTCGGACTAGCGGGGACCATAGCCAAAAACATTCAGTACTTC.

V gene TRBV5-1 combines with J gene TRBJ2-5; D perhaps matches TRBD1 (5 bases). This CDR3 spans 14 amino acids. Trimming stripped 2 bases from V and 1 base from J, with 9 bases between. Germline values: CDR1 SGHRS, CDR2 YFSETQ. The CDR3 region is CASSFQGGQETQYF. DNA of the CDR3: TGCGCCAGCAGCTTCCAGGGTGGCCAAGAGACCCAGTACTTC.

In nucleotides, the CDR3 is TGTGCCATCAGTGAGTCGGGCGGGAGCACAGATACGCAGTATTTT. It yields the protein CAISESGGSTDTQYF. V and J are TRBV10-3 and TRBJ2-3; tentatively, D is TRBD2 (5 bases). The CDR3 runs 15 residues. CDR1 is ENHRY, CDR2 SYGVKD, per germline. Trimming pared 0 bases from V and 0 bases from J, leaving 7 bases between.

This clone was counted once. The V call is TRBV28, the J call TRBJ2-3, with D unresolved. The CDR3 totals 13 residues. Trimming removed 8 bases from V and 1 base from J, with 10 bases in between. The germline V gene encodes CDR1 MDHEN and CDR2 SYDVKM. CDR3 protein: CASRRMGTDTQYF. The CDR3 DNA reads as TGTGCCAGCCGCCGAATGGGCACAGATACGCAGTATTTT.

About this clone: Other DNA sequences in this specimen translate into the identical CDR3. V gene TRBV5-4 combines with J gene TRBJ2-2; D uncertain. This CDR3 contains 14 residues. The ends were cut back, 0 bases at V and 2 bases at J, with 5 bases in the middle. The germline gives CDR1 SGHNT, CDR2 YYREEE (reference sequence). The DNA for the CDR3 is TGTGCCAGCAGCTTGGCCCTAAACACCGGGGAGCTGTTTTTT. Translated: CASSLALNTGELFF.

The genes are TRBV30 and TRBJ1-1; 9 nucleotides match TRBD1. Trimming at V came to 7 bases and at J to 6 bases, leaving 6 bases not matched to a gene. The CDR3 totals 12 residues. Germline V gives CDR1 GTSNPN, CDR2 SVGIG (reference sequence). CDR3 residues: CALQGAKAEAFF. The CDR3 DNA is TGTGCCTTACAGGGGGCTAAGGCTGAAGCTTTCTTT.

The rearrangement links TRBV5-6 to TRBJ2-4, with 9 positions matching TRBD2. There are 13 residues in the CDR3. Germline CDR1 and CDR2: SGHDT and YYEEEE. V trimming: 4 bases; J trimming: 7 bases; junction bases outside the gene matches: 3. The CDR3 region is CASSGTSKNIQYF. The CDR3 bases are TGTGCCAGCAGCGGGACTAGCAAGAACATTCAGTACTTC.

This clone was seen a few times. The chain uses TRBV7-2 and TRBJ2-3; either TRBD1 or TRBD2 may fit D (5 bases each). Per germline, CDR1 SGHTA and CDR2 FQGNSA. V was pared by 5 bases and J by 7 bases, with 16 bases between. This CDR3 is built from 14 residues. CDR3: CASSADRGQNTQYF. In nucleotides, the CDR3 is TGTGCCAGCAGCGCCGACCGGGGCCAGAATACGCAGTATTTT.

Note on this clone: Compared with germline, one end of the junction differs, possibly owing to a read error. J is TRBJ2-3 and V is TRBV18; D perhaps matches TRBD2 (6 bases). The CDR3 totals 12 residues. Germline loops: CDR1 KGHSH, CDR2 LQKENI. CDR3 residues: CASSPNRENCDF. The CDR3 bases are TGTGCCAGCTCACCAAACCGGGAGAACTGCGATTTT.

The V gene is TRBV10-3, the J gene TRBJ2-2; either TRBD1 or TRBD2 may fit D (5 bases each). CDR3 length: 13 amino acids. Germline V gene data show CDR1 as ENHRY and CDR2 as SYGVKD. Trimming took 11 bases from V and 1 from J, leaving 11 bases between them. The DNA for the CDR3 is TGTGCCTCTGGGGGTGGGAACACCGGGGAGCTGTTTTTT. Amino acids: CASGGGNTGELFF.

The chain recombines TRBV4-1 with TRBJ2-3; the match to TRBD2 covers 12 bases. This CDR3 is built from 19 residues. Germline trimming cut 3 bases from V and 6 bases from J; bases unmatched to any gene: 16. CDR1 and CDR2 from the germline V gene are MGHRA and YSYEKL. CDR3 nucleotides: TGCGCCAGCAGCCAGGATTGGAGGACTAGCGGGGCCCTCATGGATACGCAGTATTTT. This encodes CASSQDWRTSGALMDTQYF.

The CDR3 is CASSFVGTSGTDTQYF. CDR3 nucleotide sequence: TGTGCCAGCAGTTTCGTCGGGACTAGCGGCACAGATACGCAGTATTTT. The V call is TRBV27, the J call TRBJ2-3, with 10 bases identical to TRBD2. The ends lost 3 bases at V and 1 base at J; junction bases unmatched: 4. CDR1 and CDR2 (germline): MNHEY, SMNVEV (reference sequence). The CDR3 extends over 16 amino acids.

This clone was seen once. The gene calls are TRBV19 and TRBJ2-5; tentative D call: TRBD2 (6 bases). This CDR3 spans 14 amino acids. V was shortened by 3 bases and J by 2 bases, with 10 bases between the two germline ends. Germline-derived CDR1 and CDR2 are LNHDA and SQIVND (reference sequence). The CDR3 reads CASSISGSQETQYF. CDR3 coding DNA: TGTGCCAGTAGTATTAGCGGATCACAAGAGACCCAGTACTTC.

CDR3 coding DNA: TGTGCCAGCAGCTTGGGGCGGATCCAAGAGACCCAGTACTTC. It encodes CASSLGRIQETQYF. The chain combines TRBV5-6 with TRBJ2-5; the D is unclear. V shed 0 bases and J shed 1 base, with 7 bases lying between them. CDR3 length equals 14 residues. The germline CDR1 and CDR2 sequences are SGHDT and YYEEEE.

This chain links TRBV28 with TRBJ1-2, with a tentative D call TRBD1 (6 bases). V shed 5 bases and J shed 13 bases, with 14 bases lying between them. This CDR3 is built from 11 residues. CDR1 and CDR2 from the germline V gene are MDHEN and SYDVKM. As DNA, the CDR3 is TGTGCCAGCAGTCGCAGGGGAGAACTCACCTTC. Its protein is CASSRRGELTF.

This clone was found a few times. The V call is TRBV6-1, the J call TRBJ1-2; 8 bases fit TRBD1. V was clipped by 4 bases and J by 1 base; unmatched bases: 5. The CDR3 sequence is 15 residues long. CDR1 and CDR2 (germline): MNHNS, SASEGT. CDR3 sequence reads: CASSGSGGLNYGYTF. DNA for the CDR3: TGTGCCAGCAGTGGATCAGGGGGCCTTAACTATGGCTACACCTTC.

The gene calls are TRBV5-6 and TRBJ1-4, with 7 bases matching TRBD1. CDR3 length: 15 residues. CDR1 and CDR2 from the germline V gene are SGHDT and YYEEEE. After removal of 4 bases from V and 6 bases from J, the junction contained 9 bases not matched to a gene. The CDR3 DNA reads TGTGCCAGCAGCCCGGATACAGGGGCGGATGAAAAACTGTTTTTT. This translates into CASSPDTGADEKLFF.